Presented here are 32 T cell receptor beta chains from one specimen sequenced in a study of neurological immune-mediated disorders. TCRdb reanalysed the 5' RACE reads using MiXCR and keeps one entry per CDR3 protein. The table lists about 50,000 distinct CDR3 sequences, 10% to 13% of them singletons. The sample taken for sequencing was PBMCs. The receptors here all came from a man aged 65 to 79 with HTLV-1-associated myelopathy (HAM/TSP).

In its sample, this clonotype was seen many times. J is TRBJ2-3 and V is TRBV7-6, with no clear D. Germline CDR1 SGHVS, CDR2 FNYEAQ. The length of the CDR3 is 11 residues. Trimming stripped 5 bases from V and 5 bases from J, with 5 bases between. This chain's CDR3 is CASSAGDTQYF. CDR3 in DNA: TGTGCCAGCAGCGCCGGAGATACGCAGTATTTT.

This clonotype appeared many times. The chain recombines TRBV6-2 or TRBV6-3 with TRBJ1-1; D is undetermined. This CDR3 is built from 14 residues. Germline V lookup: CDR1 MNHEY, CDR2 SVGEGT. The V and J ends lost 5 bases and 1 base respectively, with 11 bases between them. CDR3: CASSLRRPNTEAFF. The CDR3 DNA follows: TGTGCCAGCAGTCTCCGACGTCCGAACACTGAAGCTTTCTTT.

This clonotype occurred many times. The chain joins TRBV5-1 to TRBJ2-5, with 9 bases lining up with TRBD1. The CDR3 runs to 15 residues. V lost 4 bases, J lost 1 base, and 5 bases stayed unmatched. CDR1 SGHRS and CDR2 YFSETQ come from the germline V gene. DNA of the CDR3: TGCGCCAGCAGCGATCACAGGGGGCTCCAAGAGACCCAGTACTTC. Encoded protein: CASSDHRGLQETQYF. The variable domain in full, with the rest retrieved from reference TRBV5-1 and TRBJ2-5, is KAGVTQTPRYLIKTRGQQVTLSCSPISGHRSVSWYQQTPGQGLQFLFEYFSETQRNKGNFPGRFSGRQFSNSRSEMNVSTLELGDSALYLCASSDHRGLQETQYFGPGTRLLVL.

Details on this clonotype: Because the CDR3's place on the DNA is in doubt, the DNA is left out and the CDR3 is given as listed by TCRdb. The chain joins TRBV7-7 to TRBJ2-5; the D call of TRBD2 is as the table states it, not checked on the DNA. The germline CDR1 and CDR2 sequences are SSHAT and FNYEAQ (reference sequence). Termini included, the CDR3 measures 23 amino acids. The CDR3: CASSFYICSASLAAGGLQETQYF.

This clonotype was recorded at least ten times. For the CDR3, the DNA is TGTGCCAGCAGCCCAACCAGACAAGGAGGCTACGAGCAGTACTTC. This gives the protein CASSPTRQGGYEQYF. The chain combines TRBV6-5 with TRBJ2-7; tentatively, D is TRBD2 (5 bases). Trimming removed 6 bases at V and 3 bases at J, with 18 bases between. The CDR3 spans 15 residues. The germline V gene encodes CDR1 MNHEY and CDR2 SVGAGI.

This clonotype was observed at least ten times. The rearrangement joins TRBV4-2 to TRBJ2-1, with a weak D call TRBD2 (5 bases). Germline CDR1 is LGHNA and CDR2 is YNFKEQ. The length of the CDR3 is 16 residues. The V end lost 4 bases, the J end lost 7 bases, and 20 bases lay between the germline ends. CDR3 nucleotide sequence: TGTGCCAGCAGCCCGGAGGTGGGCCGCCTAGGGAATGAGCAGTTCTTC. The encoded protein is CASSPEVGRLGNEQFF.

This clonotype has a count of ten or more. The chain carries TRBV7-2 and TRBJ2-5; 13 nucleotides line up with TRBD2. V gave up 5 bases and J gave up 5 bases; unmatched junction bases: 8. Germline CDR1 is SGHTA and CDR2 is FQGNSA. This CDR3 region has 16 residues. The CDR3 sequence is CASSPGLAGEGETQYF. CDR3 bases: TGTGCCAGCAGCCCCGGACTAGCGGGAGAGGGGGAGACCCAGTACTTC.

This clonotype was observed at least ten times. This chain connects TRBV15 to TRBJ1-5; a weak D match, TRBD1 (5 bases). Germline V lookup: CDR1 LNHNV, CDR2 YYDKDF (reference sequence). The CDR3 spans 15 residues. The V gene lost 1 base and the J gene lost 6 bases, with 13 bases spanning the gap. CDR3 sequence reads: CATSRVAGGGQPQHF. The CDR3 bases are TGTGCCACCAGCAGAGTTGCTGGGGGAGGTCAGCCCCAGCATTTT.

At least ten counts were recorded for this clonotype. The V gene is TRBV24-1, the J gene TRBJ1-1; TRBD1 agrees at 9 bases. CDR1 and CDR2 from the germline V gene are KGHDR and SFDVKD. Trimming took 9 bases from V and 6 from J; bases not matched to a gene: 1. The CDR3 runs 11 residues. The CDR3 reads CATGQGSEAFF. Here the CDR3 DNA reads TGTGCCACCGGACAGGGGTCTGAAGCTTTCTTT.

Ten or more counts support this clonotype. V is TRBV5-1 and J is TRBJ2-2; D is uncertain. The CDR3 sequence is 16 residues long. V was pared by 1 base and J by 0 bases, with 10 bases between. Germline V gene data show CDR1 as SGHRS and CDR2 as YFSETQ. CDR3 in DNA: TGCGCCAGCAGCTTGAGGGTTAAGACGAACACCGGGGAGCTGTTTTTT. Protein: CASSLRVKTNTGELFF.

This clonotype has a handful of counts. The chain uses TRBV20-1 and TRBJ1-1; possibly TRBD1 for D (5 bases). This CDR3 contains 13 residues. Germline CDR1 reads DFQATT; CDR2 reads SNEGSKA (reference sequence). The V end was cut by 3 bases, the J end by 3 bases, with 11 bases between. The CDR3 sequence is CSASPGLHTEAFF. DNA of the CDR3: TGCAGTGCTAGTCCGGGGCTCCACACTGAAGCTTTCTTT.

This clonotype was counted many times. This chain connects TRBV2 to TRBJ1-6, with TRBD1 identical over 11 bases. V trimming: 4 bases; J trimming: 10 bases; junction bases outside the gene matches: 9. Per the germline V gene, CDR1 is SNHLY and CDR2 is FYNNEI. The CDR3 length is 16 residues. CDR3 coding DNA: TGTGCCAGCAGTGCCCGGGACAGGGGGTCTAGCTCACCCCTCCACTTT. Protein: CASSARDRGSSSPLHF.

This clonotype was picked up many times. The chain combines TRBV6-5 with TRBJ2-3, with a tentative D call TRBD2 (5 bases). This CDR3 comprises 13 residues. The germline V gene has CDR1 MNHEY and CDR2 SVGAGI. V gave up 5 bases and J gave up 5 bases, with 11 bases separating them. The CDR3 sequence is CASSREHRDTQYF. CDR3 DNA sequence: TGTGCCAGCAGTAGGGAGCATAGAGATACGCAGTATTTT.

This clonotype has more than one count but fewer than ten. The chain is built from TRBV20-1 and TRBJ2-1, with 9 positions matching TRBD2. The germline CDR1 and CDR2 sequences are DFQATT and SNEGSKA (reference sequence). CDR3 length: 14 residues. Trimming removed 3 bases from V and 8 bases from J; junction bases left unmatched: 8. CDR3 in amino acids: CSARRDSGRYEQFF. The CDR3 coding sequence is TGCAGTGCTAGGCGCGATAGCGGGAGATATGAGCAGTTCTTC.

This clonotype has ten or more counts. The CDR3 sequence is CASSRVGQGLDEQYF. The DNA of the CDR3 is TGTGCCAGCTCACGGGTGGGACAGGGACTCGACGAGCAGTACTTC. The chain combines TRBV18 with TRBJ2-7; 9 bases are a match to TRBD1. V was clipped by 4 bases and J by 5 bases; unmatched bases: 9. Germline V gene data show CDR1 as KGHSH and CDR2 as LQKENI. The CDR3 is 15 residues long.

This clonotype has at least ten counts. This chain joins TRBV5-6 and TRBJ2-7; maybe TRBD2 (6 bases). The CDR3 totals 15 residues. V was trimmed by 0 bases and J by 0 bases, leaving 10 bases between them. The V gene's germline CDR1 is SGHDT and CDR2 YYEEEE. The chain's CDR3 is CASSLGLGLSYEQYF. The DNA of the CDR3 is TGTGCCAGCAGCTTGGGACTGGGACTCTCCTACGAGCAGTACTTC. The full variable domain, its missing parts supplied by reference TRBV5-6 and TRBJ2-7, is DAGVTQSPTHLIKTRGQQVTLRCSPKSGHDTVSWYQQALGQGPQFIFQYYEEEERQRGNFPDRFSGHQFPNYSSELNVNALLLGDSALYLCASSLGLGLSYEQYFGPGTRLTVT.

There are many counts of this clonotype. The V gene is TRBV20-1, the J gene TRBJ2-5; tentative D call: TRBD2 (6 bases). V lost 6 bases and J lost 5, with 13 bases in between. The CDR3 has 12 amino acids. The germline V gene has CDR1 DFQATT and CDR2 SNEGSKA (reference sequence). The CDR3 here is CSARTMGETQYF. CDR3 DNA sequence: TGCAGTGCAAGGACTATGGGCGAGACCCAGTACTTC.

The rearrangement joins TRBV4-2 to TRBJ2-3, with D uncertain. CDR3 length: 12 amino acids. Deletions cut 9 bases from V and 2 bases from J, with 9 bases between. Germline CDR1 reads LGHNA; CDR2 reads YNFKEQ. The CDR3 coding sequence is TGTGCCAGACAAGTCACCACAGATACGCAGTATTTT. Translating it yields CARQVTTDTQYF.

The sample holds many counts of this clonotype. The chain couples TRBV20-1 to TRBJ2-7, with 9 bases identical to TRBD2. Germline trimming cut 4 bases from V and 3 bases from J; bases unmatched to any gene: 1. Germline V gene lookup returns CDR1 DFQATT and CDR2 SNEGSKA (reference sequence). The CDR3 is made up of 12 amino acids. The CDR3 loop reads CSAKRGDYEQYF. CDR3 in DNA: TGCAGTGCTAAGCGGGGGGACTACGAGCAGTACTTC.

This clonotype has ten or more counts. This chain joins TRBV27 and TRBJ2-7; TRBD1 matches 7 bases. This CDR3 is 12 amino acids long. With 2 bases clipped from V and 6 bases from J, the junction kept 1 base outside the gene matches. Germline loops: CDR1 MNHEY, CDR2 SMNVEV (reference sequence). The CDR3 DNA reads TGTGCCAGCAGTTTACGACAGGGCGAGCAGTACTTC. It yields the protein CASSLRQGEQYF.

This clonotype was detected many times. The chain carries TRBV20-1 and TRBJ2-6; D possibly corresponds to TRBD1 (5 bases). Trimming removed 0 bases from V and 2 bases from J, with 11 bases in between. Germline loops: CDR1 DFQATT, CDR2 SNEGSKA (reference sequence). This CDR3 is built from 16 residues. CDR3 nucleotide sequence: TGCAGTGCTAGAGAGCCAGACAGCGCTGGGGCCAACGTCCTGACTTTC. Translating it yields CSAREPDSAGANVLTF.

In its sample, this clonotype was seen many times. CDR3 bases: TGTGCCAGCAGCTTAGTACCGGCCAGCTCCTACGAGCAGTACTTC. Translation gives CASSLVPASSYEQYF. The rearrangement uses TRBV11-2 and TRBJ2-7; D is unresolved. CDR1 SGHAT and CDR2 FQNNGV come from the germline V gene. CDR3 length: 15 residues. The V and J ends lost 1 base and 0 bases respectively, with 10 bases between them.

This clonotype was observed at least ten times. In DNA, the CDR3 is TGTGCCAGCAGCTTATTCGGAGGGATGTCCGGGGAGCTGTTTTTT. This codes for CASSLFGGMSGELFF. The V and J genes are TRBV7-8 and TRBJ2-2; D perhaps matches TRBD2 (6 bases). Germline V CDR1 and CDR2: SGHVS, FQNEAQ. V gave up 2 bases and J gave up 6 bases, with 13 bases separating them. The CDR3 length is 15 residues.

This clonotype was observed many times. The rearrangement joins TRBV5-5 to TRBJ2-3; TRBD1 aligns across 10 bases. The V gene's germline CDR1 is SGHKS and CDR2 YYEKEE (reference sequence). V was clipped by 1 base and J by 5 bases; unmatched bases: 7. This CDR3 contains 16 residues. The CDR3 region has the DNA TGTGCCAGCAGCTTGCTAGTGACAGGGGGCGGAGATACGCAGTATTTT. It codes for CASSLLVTGGGDTQYF.

The chain carries TRBV7-2 and TRBJ2-7, with D perhaps TRBD1 (9 bases). Germline CDR1 reads SGHTA; CDR2 reads FQGNSA. V was cut by 5 bases and J by 2 bases, with 16 bases left in between. The CDR3 is 15 residues long. This CDR3 is CASSRGGQGTYEQYF. In DNA, the CDR3 is TGTGCCAGCAGCCGGGGGGGACAGGGCACCTACGAGCAGTACTTC.

This clonotype has ten or more counts. V gene TRBV10-3 combines with J gene TRBJ1-5; maybe TRBD1 (5 bases). Trimming took 7 bases from V and 0 from J, leaving 22 bases between them. The V gene's germline CDR1 is ENHRY and CDR2 SYGVKD. This CDR3 comprises 18 residues. The CDR3 region has the DNA TGTGCCATCACCTCGAAGTCACCCCCGACAGATAGCAATCAGCCCCAGCATTTT. Translation: CAITSKSPPTDSNQPQHF.

This clonotype was picked up many times. The V gene is TRBV2, the J gene TRBJ2-7, with D unresolved. Trimming cost V 4 bases and J 3 bases, with 7 bases left between them. Germline V lookup: CDR1 SNHLY, CDR2 FYNNEI. The CDR3 consists of 12 residues. In DNA form, the CDR3 reads TGTGCCAGCAGTGGTACACTCTACGAGCAGTACTTC. Translating gives CASSGTLYEQYF.

This clonotype appeared many times. The chain employs TRBV7-2 and TRBJ2-2; the match to TRBD2 covers 7 bases. V lost 5 bases and J lost 4; bases outside the gene matches: 7. This CDR3 spans 15 amino acids. Germline V gene sequence: CDR1 SGHTA, CDR2 FQGNSA. This CDR3 is CASSPGREFTGELFF. The CDR3 region has the DNA TGTGCCAGCAGCCCCGGGCGGGAGTTCACCGGGGAGCTGTTTTTT.

This clonotype was picked up many times. The J gene is TRBJ2-7, the V gene TRBV9; 10 nucleotides align to TRBD1. The V gene's germline CDR1 is SGDLS and CDR2 YYNGEE. The CDR3 is 14 amino acids. Germline trimming cut 3 bases from V and 6 bases from J; bases unmatched to any gene: 6. As DNA, the CDR3 is TGTGCCAGCAGCGCCTGGGACAGGGGAATCGAGCAGTACTTC. Translation: CASSAWDRGIEQYF.

This clonotype was recorded at least ten times. The chain links TRBV13 to TRBJ2-1, with 7 bases that match TRBD1. V shed 3 bases and J 6 bases; nucleotides not matched to a gene: 2. Germline CDR1 and CDR2: PRHDT and FYEKMQ (reference sequence). The CDR3 totals 13 residues. CDR3 DNA: TGTGCCAGCAGCTTTGGGACAGTCAATGAGCAGTTCTTC. The encoded protein is CASSFGTVNEQFF.

Ten or more counts support this clonotype. The CDR3: CASSLASGIWYF. DNA of the CDR3: TGTGCCAGCAGCTTAGCGTCGGGTATTTGGTACTTC. The gene calls are TRBV7-8 and TRBJ2-4; D gene unclear. Between the trimmed V and J ends, which lost 0 bases and 15 bases, there was a span of 12 bases. Germline V gene sequence: CDR1 SGHVS, CDR2 FQNEAQ. CDR3 length: 12 amino acids.

This clonotype has a count of ten or more. V usage is TRBV9 and J usage is TRBJ1-1; D not resolved. The V gene lost 3 bases and the J gene lost 5 bases, with 11 bases spanning the gap. CDR3 size: 13 residues. CDR1 and CDR2 (germline): SGDLS, YYNGEE. CDR3 sequence reads: CASSARPGTEAFF. DNA for the CDR3: TGTGCCAGCAGCGCACGTCCGGGGACTGAAGCTTTCTTT. The full variable domain, in which reference TRBV9 and TRBJ1-1 provide the parts outside the CDR3, is DSGVTQTPKHLITATGQRVTLRCSPRSGDLSVYWYQQSLDQGLQFLIQYYNGEERAKGNILERFSAQQFPDLHSELNLSSLELGDSALYFCASSARPGTEAFFGQGTRLTVV.